Listed below are T cell receptor beta chains from one sample, sequenced in a study of read filtering for tumor transcriptome and immune sequencing. TCRdb reprocessed the reads with MiXCR, giving one entry per CDR3 protein. The sample yields 50,000 to 65,000 distinct CDR3 sequences, around 19% seen once. Material for sequencing was a population of CD138-negative cells sorted from bone marrow. The receptors shown here come from a donor aged 40 or older with multiple myeloma. Both conserved end residues are trimmed from each CDR3. The order of the fields is V gene, D gene, J gene, CDR3 protein. A D gene is named only where the DNA matches it firmly.

TRBV2	-	TRBJ2-5	ASQYAFSRQETQY
TRBV11-1	TRBD2	TRBJ2-3	ASSSTGQAGRGTGTQY
TRBV11-2	TRBD2	TRBJ2-3	ASSSYKILAGILTSTDTQY
TRBV28	-	TRBJ2-5	ASSLGGPETQY
TRBV15	-	TRBJ2-7	ATSRDSYEQY
TRBV20-1	TRBD2	TRBJ2-1	SARVAGGLHEQF
TRBV28	-	TRBJ2-3	ASSPLRSADTQY
TRBV28	-	TRBJ1-4	ASSITGSAANEELF
TRBV12-3/TRBV12-4	TRBD2	TRBJ2-3	ASSDSASGRTDTQY
TRBV4-1	-	TRBJ2-5	ASSQPGGAEETQY
TRBV7-6	-	TRBJ2-5	ASSLEAELTPSGTQY
TRBV19	TRBD2	TRBJ2-1	ASSGLAGDYSYNEQF
TRBV18	-	TRBJ2-1	ASSPRQGYNEQF
TRBV6-1	TRBD2	TRBJ2-1	ASSGWVAGPEYNEQF
TRBV7-9	-	TRBJ1-5	ASSSEYMGNQPQH
TRBV20-1	TRBD2	TRBJ2-1	SARPRTSGRGPYNEQF
TRBV19	-	TRBJ1-5	ASNPQGEPQH
TRBV3-1	TRBD2	TRBJ2-3	ASSHGLASRINTDTQY
TRBV10-2	TRBD2	TRBJ2-1	ASNPTSGYNEQF
TRBV6-1	TRBD1	TRBJ2-3	ATRGTGGSTDTQY
TRBV6-5	-	TRBJ1-1	ASSSAGGLGAF
TRBV20-1	-	TRBJ1-1	SARDGAGARNTEAF
TRBV3-1	-	TRBJ1-1	ASSWNGVNTEAF
TRBV20-1	-	TRBJ2-7	SARDPTGGPTYEQY
TRBV12-3/TRBV12-4	-	TRBJ2-3	ASSPSHTQY
TRBV29-1	-	TRBJ1-1	SVRRDKNTEAF
TRBV28	TRBD1	TRBJ2-7	ASRRTGGGEQY
TRBV18	TRBD1	TRBJ2-2	ASSPQGATDTGELF
TRBV29-1	TRBD2	TRBJ2-3	SVAGSSGFTDTQY
TRBV7-3	TRBD2	TRBJ2-7	ASSLLASGTYEQY
TRBV7-6	-	TRBJ2-7	ASSLGPEGEEQY
TRBV5-1	TRBD2	TRBJ2-7	ASSLGTSGYEQY
TRBV27	TRBD1	TRBJ1-2	ASSWSGGKNYGYT
TRBV12-3/TRBV12-4	-	TRBJ1-5	ASNRDTGRDQPQH
TRBV2	-	TRBJ2-3	ASRTPLRGVGTDTQY
TRBV29-1	-	TRBJ2-2	SVTTLNTGELF
TRBV15	-	TRBJ1-4	ATSREQGNSEKLF
TRBV5-1	-	TRBJ1-4	ASSPAGTQNEKLF
TRBV20-1	TRBD1	TRBJ2-7	SASQGQSYEQY
TRBV4-2	TRBD1	TRBJ1-5	ASSQEQGGNQPQH
TRBV7-9	-	TRBJ2-1	ASSLRIGNEQF
TRBV28	TRBD1	TRBJ2-2	ASRGGQGPGELF
TRBV12-3/TRBV12-4	-	TRBJ2-3	ASSFLVDKDTQY
TRBV20-1	TRBD2	TRBJ2-7	SALTSGRYEQY